The clone carrying this T cell receptor (beta chain) showed up just a few times. PCR was performed a second time for about 7 to 11 cycles using a sample-barcoded 5' primer and a J-beta primer mix. Each CDR3 protein gets one entry after TCRdb re-called the 5' RACE reads with MiXCR. The sample lists approximately 780,000 distinct CDR3 sequences; around 24% were seen once. The CDR3 covers 11 residues. From germline, CDR1 is SQVTM and CDR2 ANQGSEA. The V gene lost 4 bases and the J gene lost 8 bases, with 11 bases spanning the gap. This sample was included in a study of blood T cells in healthy people across ages. A further study also used this sample, focusing on T cells of mothers and their children. That paper states: Three healthy Caucasian mothers served as donors, and their six children did as well. For the second PCR, the M1S primer put in sample barcodes and 2-4 random nucleotides. For each mother, over 8 million TCR beta CDR3 reads were obtained, and for each child, 2.5 million to 3 million.

The gene calls are TRBV29-1 and TRBJ1-2; D not resolved. Sequenced material: blood. The sequence derives from a boy aged 10-17 years in good health. The CDR3 DNA reads TGCAGCGTTGCTCCGGGTGGAGGCTACACCTTC. Translation: CSVAPGGGYTF.